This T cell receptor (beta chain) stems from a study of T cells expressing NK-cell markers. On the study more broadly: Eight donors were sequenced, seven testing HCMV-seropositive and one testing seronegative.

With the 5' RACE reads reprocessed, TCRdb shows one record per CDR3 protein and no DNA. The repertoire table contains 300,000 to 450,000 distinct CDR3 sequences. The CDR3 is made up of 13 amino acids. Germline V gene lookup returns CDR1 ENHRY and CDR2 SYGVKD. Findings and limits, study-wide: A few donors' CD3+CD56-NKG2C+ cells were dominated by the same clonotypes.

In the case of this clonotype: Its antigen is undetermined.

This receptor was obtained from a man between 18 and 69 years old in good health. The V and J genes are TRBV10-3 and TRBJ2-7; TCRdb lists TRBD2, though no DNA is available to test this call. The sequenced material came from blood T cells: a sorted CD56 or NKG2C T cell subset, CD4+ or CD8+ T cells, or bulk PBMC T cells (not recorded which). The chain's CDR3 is CATGAGLSYEQYF.